This TCR beta chain is from a study of T cells in localized non-small cell lung cancer. General study findings and limits: Appearances in adjacent lung were noted for a median roughly 58 of the top 100 tumor clones. Tumor trailed uninvolved adjacent lung in T cell clonality, which peaked there.

Notes on this clone: Its antigen remains unknown.

This CDR3 comprises 16 residues. CDR1 and CDR2 from the germline V gene are SGHNT and YYREEE (reference sequence). J was trimmed by 4 bases and V by 4 bases; bases with no gene match: 9. Only in-frame clones appear in the TCRdb table, and some are missing; sequencing was by immunoSEQ multiplex PCR. In the table there are 70,000 to 75,000 clones, about 88% of which are singletons. The chain is built from TRBV5-4 and TRBJ2-2; 8 bases are shared with TRBD2. This receptor was obtained from a female donor older than 55 with stage I lung adenocarcinoma. The sample was peripheral blood, taken before any cancer treatment. CDR3 coding DNA: TGTGCCAGCAGCCCCCGGGAGCGGGGGTCCACCGGGGAGCTGTTTTTT. It yields the protein CASSPRERGSTGELFF.